A single sample gave rise to the 19 T cell receptor beta chains below, sequenced in a study of T cells in Graves' hyperthyroidism and ophthalmopathy. RNA transcripts provided the source from which TCR beta CDR3 regions were amplified. Using the HTBI primer set, a first-round RT-PCR was run on the TCR CDR3. TCRdb re-analysed the multiplex PCR reads in MiXCR, keeping a single row per CDR3 protein. This table has more than 450,000 distinct CDR3 sequences, just under 20% appearing once. Sequences were obtained from blood. The receptor set was obtained from a man aged 40-50 years with Graves' ophthalmopathy.

This clonotype showed up just a few times. V is TRBV7-9 and J is TRBJ2-2; 7 bases line up with TRBD2. V trimming: 4 bases; J trimming: 2 bases; junction bases outside the gene matches: 10. CDR1 is SEHNR and CDR2 is FQNEAQ in the germline V gene (reference sequence). The CDR3 runs to 17 residues. CDR3 region: CASSSTTAGKNTGELFF. The CDR3 nucleotides are TGTGCCAGCAGCTCCACAACAGCGGGGAAAAACACCGGGGAGCTGTTTTTT. The full variable domain, with the rest looked up from reference TRBV7-9 and TRBJ2-2, is DTGVSQNPRHKITKRGQNVTFRCDPISEHNRLYWYRQTLGQGPEFLTYFQNEAQLEKSRLLSDRFSAERPKGSFSTLEIQRTEQGDSAMYLCASSSTTAGKNTGELFFGEGSRLTVL.

This clonotype was observed a few times. This chain joins TRBV20-1 and TRBJ1-5, with 7 nucleotides matching TRBD1. The CDR3 extends over 14 amino acids. V gave up 7 bases and J gave up 1 base; unmatched junction bases: 7. Germline assignment: CDR1 DFQATT and CDR2 SNEGSKA (reference sequence). CDR3 protein: CSVTGQASNQPQHF. CDR3 in DNA: TGCAGTGTCACAGGACAGGCCAGCAATCAGCCCCAGCATTTT.

This clonotype has ten or more counts. The chain links TRBV30 to TRBJ2-1, with a tentative D call TRBD2 (5 bases). Germline V lookup: CDR1 GTSNPN, CDR2 SVGIG (reference sequence). This CDR3 spans 14 amino acids. V was cut by 0 bases and J by 0 bases, with 6 bases left in between. The CDR3 DNA reads TGTGCCTGGAGTGTAGGGAGCTCCTACAATGAGCAGTTCTTC. As protein: CAWSVGSSYNEQFF.

The rearrangement links TRBV18 to TRBJ2-2; no definite D call. The CDR3 consists of 14 residues. Germline V gene sequence: CDR1 KGHSH, CDR2 LQKENI. The V end was cut by 0 bases, the J end by 5 bases, with 7 bases between. CDR3 DNA: TGTGCCAGCTCACCACCGAGTTTTACCGGGGAGCTGTTTTTT. Its translation is CASSPPSFTGELFF.

This clonotype was detected ten times or more. This chain connects TRBV7-2 to TRBJ2-7; perhaps TRBD2 as D (6 bases). V was pared by 6 bases and J by 0 bases, with 15 bases between. Germline CDR1 and CDR2: SGHTA and FQGNSA. The CDR3 is 15 residues long. The CDR3 DNA reads TGTGCCAGCAGGGAAGGAGCGGGCGTCTCCTACGAGCAGTACTTC. It specifies CASREGAGVSYEQYF.

The chain recombines TRBV6-1 with TRBJ1-3; 8 bases are a match to TRBD1. V lost 2 bases to trimming and J lost 1 base; unmatched junction nucleotides: 1. The CDR3 consists of 15 residues. Looked up from germline, CDR1 is MNHNS and CDR2 is SASEGT. In DNA form, the CDR3 reads TGTGCCAGCAGTGAACAGGGGGCGTCTGGAAACACCATATATTTT. This translates into CASSEQGASGNTIYF.

V and J are TRBV20-1 and TRBJ2-1, with D perhaps TRBD2 (5 bases). The germline CDR1 and CDR2 sequences are DFQATT and SNEGSKA (reference sequence). V was cut by 3 bases and J by 4 bases, with 13 bases left in between. The CDR3 runs 14 residues. This CDR3 reads CSASYGVKYNEQFF. The CDR3 DNA follows: TGCAGTGCTAGTTACGGGGTTAAGTACAATGAGCAGTTCTTC.

With regard to this clonotype: A single base separates this from a much larger clone, so it may be a read error. J is TRBJ2-3 and V is TRBV5-1; the match to TRBD1 covers 7 bases. There are 16 residues in the CDR3. The germline V gene has CDR1 SGHRS and CDR2 YFSETQ. The CDR3 loop reads CASGLIPGGSADTQYF. In DNA, the CDR3 is TGCGCCAGCGGCTTGATTCCAGGGGGATCGGCAGATACGCAGTATTTT.

This clonotype was picked up many times. V and J are TRBV18 and TRBJ2-5; tentatively, D is TRBD1 or TRBD2 (5 bases each). This CDR3 has 14 amino acids. CDR1 is KGHSH, CDR2 LQKENI, per germline. V gave up 3 bases and J gave up 7 bases, with 15 bases separating them. The CDR3 DNA sequence: TGTGCCAGCTCACCCTCGAGAGGGGAAGGGACCCAGTACTTC. It encodes CASSPSRGEGTQYF.

The chain links TRBV6-9 to TRBJ2-3, with 11 bases lining up with TRBD2. Germline CDR1 MNHGY, CDR2 SVAAGI. The CDR3 totals 17 residues. After removal of 4 bases from V and 5 bases from J, the junction contained 11 bases not matched to a gene. This chain's CDR3 is CASSFQTSGVVLDTQYF. CDR3 in DNA: TGTGCCAGCAGTTTCCAGACTAGCGGGGTTGTTTTAGATACGCAGTATTTT.

This clonotype appeared many times. The chain links TRBV30 to TRBJ2-1, with 9 bases fitting TRBD1. V dropped 2 bases and J dropped 5; count of bases not matched to a gene: 7. The V gene's germline CDR1 is GTSNPN and CDR2 SVGIG (reference sequence). CDR3 length: 15 residues. This chain's CDR3 is CAWSPGQGINNEQFF. CDR3 DNA: TGTGCCTGGAGTCCGGGACAGGGAATCAACAATGAGCAGTTCTTC.

The table lists this clonotype with a few counts. J is TRBJ1-2 and V is TRBV5-8; D is unclear. Trimming stripped 4 bases from V and 4 bases from J, with 20 bases between. This CDR3 has 16 residues. Per germline, CDR1 SGHTS and CDR2 YDEGEE. The CDR3 spells CASSLKDSIMAYGYTF. The CDR3 DNA sequence: TGTGCCAGCAGCCTAAAGGACTCTATCATGGCCTATGGCTACACCTTC. The entire variable domain, with the rest obtained from reference TRBV5-8 and TRBJ1-2, is as follows: EAGVTQSPTHLIKTRGQQATLRCSPISGHTSVYWYQQALGLGLQFLLWYDEGEERNRGNFPPRFSGRQFPNYSSELNVNALELEDSALYLCASSLKDSIMAYGYTFGSGTRLTVV.

The rearrangement joins TRBV11-2 to TRBJ2-5; 10 positions agree with TRBD2. In germline, CDR1 is SGHAT, CDR2 FQNNGV. V gave up 6 bases and J gave up 5 bases; unmatched junction bases: 12. The CDR3 covers 16 residues. CDR3 sequence: CASSSPKRGGPETQYF. CDR3 nucleotide sequence: TGTGCCAGCAGTTCCCCCAAGCGGGGGGGCCCTGAGACCCAGTACTTC. Filled out from reference TRBV11-2 and TRBJ2-5, the complete variable domain reads EAGVAQSPRYKIIEKRQSVAFWCNPISGHATLYWYQQILGQGPKLLIQFQNNGVVDDSQLPKDRFSAERLKGVDSTLKIQPAKLEDSAVYLCASSSPKRGGPETQYFGPGTRLLVL.

This clonotype was picked up many times. The genes are TRBV11-1 and TRBJ2-5; D might be TRBD2 (6 bases). Trimming shortened V by 5 bases and J by 4 bases, and 14 bases separated the two germline ends. This CDR3 spans 14 amino acids. Looked up from germline, CDR1 is SGHAT and CDR2 is FQDESV (reference sequence). CDR3 sequence: CASSDPRGRETQYF. The CDR3 DNA reads TGTGCCAGCAGCGACCCCCGGGGGAGAGAGACCCAGTACTTC.

Only a few counts were recorded for this clonotype. This rearrangement joins TRBV11-2 to TRBJ2-2, with TRBD1 matching over 8 bases. The CDR3 spans 20 residues. The germline gives CDR1 SGHAT, CDR2 FQNNGV. V lost 4 bases, J lost 5 bases, and 21 bases stayed unmatched. The CDR3 loop is CASSYGQGRYNRTKTGELFF. The CDR3 bases are TGTGCCAGCAGCTACGGACAGGGACGATACAACCGGACTAAGACCGGGGAGCTGTTTTTT.

The chain employs TRBV6-2 or TRBV6-3 and TRBJ2-3, with no clear D. V lost 0 bases to trimming and J lost 6 bases, with 10 bases between them. The CDR3 sequence is 14 residues long. Looked up from germline, CDR1 is MNHEY and CDR2 is SVGEGT. The CDR3: CASSYSRRSDTQYF. Written as DNA, the CDR3 is TGTGCCAGCAGTTACTCGAGAAGGTCCGATACGCAGTATTTT.

The chain is built from TRBV20-1 and TRBJ2-7, with D tentatively TRBD1 (6 bases). The CDR3 is made up of 16 amino acids. Trimming stripped 1 base from V and 2 bases from J, with 18 bases between. Per the germline V gene, CDR1 is DFQATT and CDR2 is SNEGSKA (reference sequence). DNA for the CDR3: TGCAGTGCTAGAGCAGATATAGGCAGGGGAGCCTACGAGCAGTACTTC. Translation: CSARADIGRGAYEQYF.

A note on this clonotype: A much larger clone differs from this one at a single base, so this may be a read error. V and J are TRBV20-1 and TRBJ2-3, with 10 bases fitting TRBD2. J gave up 4 bases and V 3 bases, and 4 bases lay outside the gene matches. Germline V gives CDR1 DFQATT, CDR2 SNEGSKA (reference sequence). This CDR3 is 14 amino acids long. The CDR3 nucleotides read TGCAGTGCTAGCCTAGCGGGAGCGGCAGATACGCAGTATTTT. Translated: CSASLAGAADTQYF.

This clonotype has a count of ten or more. The V call is TRBV2, the J call TRBJ2-3; 10 bases map to TRBD2. The CDR3 totals 14 residues. V was pared by 8 bases and J by 5 bases, with 7 bases of the junction left unmatched. From germline, CDR1 is SNHLY and CDR2 FYNNEI. The CDR3 sequence: CASVSGRAGDTQYF. In DNA form, the CDR3 reads TGTGCCAGCGTCAGCGGGAGGGCCGGAGATACGCAGTATTTT.